One sample yielded the 2 T cell receptor beta chains listed below, sequenced in a study of T cell changes during pregnancy in multiple sclerosis. Sequencing used immunoSEQ multiplex PCR; TCRdb keeps in-frame clones, though not all of them. Of fewer than 65,000 clones listed, 93% were seen once; the top ten hold under 2%. The sample here was peripheral blood, taken in the second trimester of pregnancy. Receptors were obtained from a female donor with multiple sclerosis, enrolled in a pregnancy study.

This rearrangement joins TRBV18 to TRBJ1-4; TRBD1 might be the D (5 bases). The germline V gene encodes CDR1 KGHSH and CDR2 LQKENI. CDR3 size: 16 residues. V was trimmed by 3 bases and J by 0 bases, leaving 11 bases between them. In nucleotides, the CDR3 is TGTGCCAGCTCACCCGGACAAATTGCAACTAATGAAAAACTGTTTTTT. It encodes CASSPGQIATNEKLFF.

This chain uses TRBV6-4 with TRBJ2-3, with 7 bases aligning to TRBD2. This CDR3 is built from 16 residues. Germline loops: CDR1 MRHNA, CDR2 SNTAGT. The V segment lost 3 bases and the J segment 3 bases; nucleotides outside the gene matches: 9. The CDR3 region has the DNA TGTGCCAGCAGTGAGACGACGGGAGGAGGGACAGATACGCAGTATTTT. This sequence encodes CASSETTGGGTDTQYF.